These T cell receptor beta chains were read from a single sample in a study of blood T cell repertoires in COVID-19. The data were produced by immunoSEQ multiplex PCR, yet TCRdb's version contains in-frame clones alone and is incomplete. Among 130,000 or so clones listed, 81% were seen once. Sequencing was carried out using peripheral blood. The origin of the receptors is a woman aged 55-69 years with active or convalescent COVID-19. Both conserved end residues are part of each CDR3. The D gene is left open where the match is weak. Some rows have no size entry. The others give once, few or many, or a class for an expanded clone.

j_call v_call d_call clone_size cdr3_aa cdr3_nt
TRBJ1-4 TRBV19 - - CASRQRVGHSQGEKLFF TGTGCCAGTAGGCAAAGGGTCGGCCACTCCCAGGGGGAAAAACTGTTTTTT
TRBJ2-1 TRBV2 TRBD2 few CASSEDGRGGTNEQFF TGTGCCAGCAGTGAAGATGGGCGGGGGGGCACCAATGAGCAGTTCTTC
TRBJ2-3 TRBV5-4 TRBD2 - CASSLAGGSTDTQYF TGTGCCAGCAGCTTAGCGGGGGGCAGCACAGATACGCAGTATTTT
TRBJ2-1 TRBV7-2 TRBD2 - CASSLAPSGGWNEQFF TGTGCCAGCAGCTTAGCCCCTAGCGGGGGGTGGAATGAGCAGTTCTTC
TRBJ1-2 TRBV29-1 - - CSVVTGLGYGHTF TGCAGCGTTGTCACAGGGCTGGGCTATGGCCACACCTTC
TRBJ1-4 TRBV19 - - CASRQEEEKLFF TGTGCCAGTAGACAGGAAGAGGAAAAACTGTTTTTT
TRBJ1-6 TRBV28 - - CAIFNGRSNSPLHF TGTGCCATTTTTAACGGTCGTAGTAATTCACCCCTCCACTTT
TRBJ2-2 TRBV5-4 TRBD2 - CASSLPTSGGPNTGELFF TGTGCCAGCAGCTTACCGACTAGCGGGGGACCAAACACCGGGGAGCTGTTTTTT
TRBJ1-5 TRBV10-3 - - CAISGTKNSNQPQHF TGTGCCATCAGTGGGACAAAGAATAGCAATCAGCCCCAGCATTTT
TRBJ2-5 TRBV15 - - CATNQGRGRGETQYF TGTGCCACCAACCAAGGACGGGGGAGAGGAGAGACCCAGTACTTC
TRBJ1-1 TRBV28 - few CASSFGVTEAFF TGTGCCAGCAGTTTCGGGGTTACTGAAGCTTTCTTT
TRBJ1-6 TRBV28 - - CASSPALEGTPLHF TGTGCCAGCAGTCCCGCCCTGGAGGGGACACCCCTCCACTTT
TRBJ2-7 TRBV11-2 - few CASGPAAYEQYF TGTGCCAGCGGGCCAGCGGCCTACGAGCAGTACTTC
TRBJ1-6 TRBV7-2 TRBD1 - CASRYRGRGNSPLHF TGTGCCAGCAGGTACAGGGGGCGAGGGAATTCACCCCTCCACTTT
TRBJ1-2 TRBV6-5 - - CASSTRPMNYGYTF TGTGCCAGCTCTACCCGCCCCATGAACTATGGCTACACCTTC
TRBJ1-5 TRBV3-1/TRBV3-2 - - CASSQGRGNQPQHF TGTGCCAGCAGCCAGGGTCGGGGGAATCAGCCCCAGCATTTT
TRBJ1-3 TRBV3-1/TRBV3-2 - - CASSQGSSGNTIYF TGTGCCAGCAGCCAAGGGAGCTCCGGAAACACCATATATTTT
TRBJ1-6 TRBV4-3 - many CASSLGSGYSPLHF TGCGCCAGCAGCCTAGGATCGGGTTATTCACCCCTCCACTTT
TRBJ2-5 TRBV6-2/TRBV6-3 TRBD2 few CASSYLREGVQYF TGTGCCAGCAGTTATCTCCGGGAGGGGGTCCAGTACTTC
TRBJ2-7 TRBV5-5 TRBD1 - CASSKTDRDYEQYF TGTGCCAGCAGCAAGACGGACAGGGATTACGAGCAGTACTTC
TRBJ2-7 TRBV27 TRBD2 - CASRTSGSLEQYF TGTGCCAGTCGGACTAGCGGTTCACTCGAGCAGTACTTC
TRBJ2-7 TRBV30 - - CAWSHGQYF TGTGCCTGGAGCCACGGGCAGTACTTC
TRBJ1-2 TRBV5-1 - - CASSPQVEGISGYTF TGCGCCAGCAGCCCCCAGGTAGAGGGAATAAGTGGCTACACCTTC
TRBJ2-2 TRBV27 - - CASSFIGGQYTGELFF TGTGCCAGCAGTTTTATCGGGGGGCAATACACCGGGGAGCTGTTTTTT
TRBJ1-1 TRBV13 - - CASSPRRGGMNTEAFF TGTGCCAGCAGCCCACGTAGGGGGGGAATGAACACTGAAGCTTTCTTT
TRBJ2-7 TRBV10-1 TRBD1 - CASVRQGEEQYF TGCGCCAGCGTCAGACAGGGTGAAGAGCAGTACTTC
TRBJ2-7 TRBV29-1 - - CSVRPGDYEQYF TGCAGCGTTCGGCCAGGGGACTACGAGCAGTACTTC
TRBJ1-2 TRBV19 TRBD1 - CASSEQGYGYTF TGTGCCAGTAGTGAACAGGGGTATGGCTACACCTTC
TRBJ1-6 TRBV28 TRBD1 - CASSLNRGPRSPLHF TGTGCCAGCAGTTTAAACAGGGGCCCGAGGTCACCCCTCCACTTT
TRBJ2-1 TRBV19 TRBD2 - CASSIVGGGEQFF TGTGCCAGTAGTATAGTGGGCGGGGGTGAGCAGTTCTTC
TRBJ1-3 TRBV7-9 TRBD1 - CASSARTGDNTIYF TGTGCCAGCAGCGCCCGGACAGGGGACAACACCATATATTTT
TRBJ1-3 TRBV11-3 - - CASSFSSGNTIYF TGTGCCAGCAGCTTTAGCTCTGGAAACACCATATATTTT
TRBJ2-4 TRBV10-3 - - CAISDAGIGDIQYF TGTGCCATCAGTGATGCGGGAATAGGAGACATTCAGTACTTC
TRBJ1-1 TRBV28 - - CASSAGGWVNTEAFF TGTGCCAGCAGTGCGGGGGGCTGGGTGAACACTGAAGCTTTCTTT
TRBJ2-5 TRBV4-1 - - CASSQASGEETQYF TGCGCCAGCAGCCAAGCGTCCGGGGAAGAGACCCAGTACTTC
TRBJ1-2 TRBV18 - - CASSPDRNPNYGYTF TGTGCCAGCTCACCCGACAGAAACCCTAACTATGGCTACACCTTC
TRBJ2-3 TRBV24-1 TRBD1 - CATSAPGQGGADTQYF TGTGCCACCAGTGCCCCGGGACAGGGCGGCGCAGATACGCAGTATTTT
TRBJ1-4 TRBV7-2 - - CASRYQAATNEKLFF TGTGCCAGCAGATATCAGGCAGCAACTAATGAAAAACTGTTTTTT
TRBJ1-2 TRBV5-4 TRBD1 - CASSLAGTGGGGYTF TGTGCCAGCAGCTTGGCCGGGACAGGGGGTGGAGGCTACACCTTC
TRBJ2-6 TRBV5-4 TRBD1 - CASSLAGQGFSGANVLTF TGTGCCAGCAGCTTGGCGGGACAGGGATTCTCTGGGGCCAACGTCCTGACTTTC
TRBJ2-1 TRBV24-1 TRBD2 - CATSGPLREGYNEQFF TGTGCCACCAGTGGCCCCCTTCGGGAGGGTTACAATGAGCAGTTCTTC
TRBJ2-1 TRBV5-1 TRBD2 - CASSSVSGRAPFF TGCGCCAGCAGCTCCGTCAGCGGGAGGGCCCCGTTCTTC
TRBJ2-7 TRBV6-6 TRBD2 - CASSYSWEGEQYF TGTGCCAGCAGTTACTCGTGGGAGGGCGAGCAGTACTTC
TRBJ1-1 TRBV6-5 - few CASSFDRSLEAFF TGTGCCAGCAGTTTCGACCGGAGCCTTGAAGCTTTCTTT
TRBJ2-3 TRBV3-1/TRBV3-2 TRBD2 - CASSHAGRWDTQYF TGTGCCAGCAGCCACGCCGGGAGGTGGGATACGCAGTATTTT
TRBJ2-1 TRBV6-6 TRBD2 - CASSSRREGGNEQFF TGTGCCAGCAGTTCCCGGCGGGAGGGGGGTAATGAGCAGTTCTTC
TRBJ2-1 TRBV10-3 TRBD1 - CAISESSGGPYNEQFF TGTGCCATCAGTGAGTCCTCAGGGGGCCCCTACAATGAGCAGTTCTTC
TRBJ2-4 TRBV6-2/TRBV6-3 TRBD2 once CASSYPGGGKNIQYF TGTGCCAGCAGTTACCCCGGGGGGGGCAAAAACATTCAGTACTTC